This TCR beta chain was profiled in a study of OX40 agonist ivuxolimab in advanced cancers. Turning to the overall study: Ivuxolimab was an agonistic, fully human IgG2 monoclonal antibody directed against OX40 (CD134), a costimulatory receptor. Intravenous ivuxolimab was administered to patients every 2 weeks at six dose levels: 0.01, 0.1, 0.3, 1.5, 3 and 10 mg/kg. Of the approximately 53 patients in dose escalation, about 20 had hepatocellular carcinoma, some 15 had melanoma, 9 had renal cell carcinoma and 9 had head and neck cancer. In the dose-escalation cohort, around four fifths of patients were male, and the mean age was roughly 60 years with a range of roughly 20 to 79. Patients were allowed to have had prior anti-PD-1, anti-PD-L1 or anti-CTLA-4 therapy, and less than 45% of the dose-escalation patients had previously received checkpoint inhibitors. Partial responses occurred in three dose-escalation patients, of whom one had hepatocellular carcinoma and two had cutaneous melanoma. The purpose of peripheral TCRbeta sequencing was to test whether ivuxolimab changed TCR sequence diversity and led to clonal T-cell expansion. The paper describes the monotherapy dose-escalation part (N = 52 patients) of the phase I trial of ivuxolimab. Results and caveats for the whole study, not just this receptor: Which antigens the clonally expanded peripheral T cells were specific for was not determined. In the 0.1-3.0 mg/kg groups, partial responders were among the patients with the lowest normalized peripheral clonal expansion, particularly in CD8+ T cells. At doses from 0.1 to 3.0 mg/kg, clonal expansion was seen in both CD4+ and CD8+ blood T cells between baseline and week 6. Low levels of normalized T-cell clonal expansion were also seen in some patients who did not respond. After ivuxolimab, more expanded clones were found on average in CD8+ T cells than in CD4+ T cells.

A remark on this clone: Its antigen has not been determined. Per-nucleotide qualities are absent, and no much larger clonotype sits a single base away.

CDR1 SGHDN and CDR2 FVKESK were looked up in the germline V gene. The CDR3 runs 14 amino acids, cysteine and phenylalanine included. Left in the record is the CDR3 DNA by itself, 42 bases read in frame from the first base. V and J are truncated by 1 base and 5 bases respectively, leaving an intervening sequence of 11 bases. The trial excluded patients who had a history of autoimmune disease or who were on systemic immunosuppression. Peripheral blood for TCR sequencing was drawn from every dose cohort at baseline, at cycle 4 day 1 and at cycle 7 day 1. The samples were drawn from a first-in-human, open-label, multicenter phase I dose-escalation trial of ivuxolimab. Adults with locally advanced or metastatic melanoma, renal cell carcinoma, hepatocellular carcinoma or head and neck squamous cell carcinoma were enrolled in the trial. Before TCR sequencing, CD4+ T cells and CD8+ T cells from peripheral blood were sorted into separate populations.

Genomic DNA was extracted from sorted cells for sequencing of the TCRbeta CDR3 region. The immunoSEQ Assay was used to sequence the TCRbeta CDR3 regions. In its TCRdb copy, this immuneACCESS table keeps in-frame sequences only and misses some clones. Where compared with another copy, unresolved V genes explain less than half of these, and the others have no known cause. The sample table holds around 60,000 clones, of which about 88% were seen once. 2.5% to 3.5% of the sample belongs to the ten largest clones. This sample comprised CD4+ or CD8+ T cells sorted from blood, obtained in a trial of the OX40 agonist ivuxolimab. The source of this sequence is an adult with an advanced solid tumor such as melanoma, head and neck, liver or kidney cancer. The chain was built from TRBV14 and TRBJ2-5; the D gene is not confidently resolved. The CDR3 corresponds to CASSQGAVGETQYF. At the DNA level, the sequence is TGTGCCAGCAGCCAAGGAGCAGTGGGGGAGACCCAGTACTTC.